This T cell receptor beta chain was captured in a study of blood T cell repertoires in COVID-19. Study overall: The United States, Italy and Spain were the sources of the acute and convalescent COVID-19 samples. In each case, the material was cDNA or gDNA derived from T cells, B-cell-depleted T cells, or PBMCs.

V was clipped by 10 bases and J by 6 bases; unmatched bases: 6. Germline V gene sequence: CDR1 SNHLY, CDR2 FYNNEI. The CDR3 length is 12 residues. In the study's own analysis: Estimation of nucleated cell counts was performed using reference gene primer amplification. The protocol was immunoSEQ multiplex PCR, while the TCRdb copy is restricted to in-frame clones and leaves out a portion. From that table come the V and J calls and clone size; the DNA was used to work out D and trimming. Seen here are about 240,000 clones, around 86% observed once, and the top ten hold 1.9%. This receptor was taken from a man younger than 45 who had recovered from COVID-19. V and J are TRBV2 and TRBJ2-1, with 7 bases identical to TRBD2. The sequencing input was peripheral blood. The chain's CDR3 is CATGGGFNEQFF. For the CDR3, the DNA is TGTGCCACGGGAGGAGGGTTCAATGAGCAGTTCTTC.